This T cell receptor (beta chain) was found in a study of CD8 T cells in Susac syndrome. Study-wide findings and caveats: As the study acknowledged, the number of individuals who were part of its TCR sequencing and HLA analysis was relatively small.

In the case of this clonotype: Its cognate antigen is unknown.

Random hexamers served to reverse transcribe about 0.45 to 1 ug RNA. By means of immunoSEQ multiplex PCR, TCR beta CDR3 spanning 54 Vbeta and 13 Jbeta underwent amplification. TCRdb used MiXCR to reprocess the immunoSEQ multiplex PCR reads, holding one entry per CDR3 protein. Of more than 100,000 distinct CDR3 sequences listed, about 95% are singletons. This CDR3 comprises 13 residues. Between the trimmed V and J ends, which lost 2 bases and 7 bases, there was a span of 8 bases. CDR1 MDHEN and CDR2 SYDVKM come from the germline V gene. The sequencing sample was made of CD4+ T cells from PBMCs. This clonotype was sampled from a human donor in good health. The chain combines TRBV28 with TRBJ1-4; D not resolved. CDR3 protein: CASSLQSGEKLFF. CDR3 DNA sequence: TGTGCCAGCAGTTTACAGTCGGGTGAAAAACTGTTTTTT.